These 6 T cell receptor beta chains were all obtained from the same sample, sequenced in a study of blood T cell repertoires in COVID-19. Using immunoSEQ multiplex PCR, the repertoire was profiled, and TCRdb retains in-frame clones only, with some absent. The profile shows about 37,000 clones, about 87% of them singletons. The specimen sequenced was peripheral blood. The receptors were gathered from a human donor in a cohort sampled during active COVID-19.

The sample holds one count of this clone. This chain joins TRBV9 and TRBJ1-1; 7 bases are shared with TRBD1. The germline V gene has CDR1 SGDLS and CDR2 YYNGEE. CDR3 size: 14 residues. Losses at the gene ends were 3 bases for V and 6 bases for J; bases not matched to a gene: 8. The CDR3 spells CASSGGDSFPEAFF. CDR3 nucleotide sequence: TGTGCCAGCAGCGGGGGGGACAGTTTCCCTGAAGCTTTCTTT.

The chain carries TRBV7-9 and TRBJ1-1; D possibly corresponds to TRBD1 (5 bases). Germline CDR1 is SEHNR and CDR2 is FQNEAQ (reference sequence). V lost 4 bases, J lost 5 bases, and 14 bases lay in between. The CDR3 has 14 residues. The CDR3 sequence is CASSWGDSRTEAFF. The CDR3 DNA follows: TGTGCCAGCAGCTGGGGGGACTCAAGGACTGAAGCTTTCTTT. Full variable domain (missing parts from reference TRBV7-9 and TRBJ1-1): DTGVSQNPRHKITKRGQNVTFRCDPISEHNRLYWYRQTLGQGPEFLTYFQNEAQLEKSRLLSDRFSAERPKGSFSTLEIQRTEQGDSAMYLCASSWGDSRTEAFFGQGTRLTVV.

The V gene is TRBV9, the J gene TRBJ2-5, with 13 nucleotides matching TRBD2. The ends lost 2 bases at V and 5 bases at J; junction bases unmatched: 6. The CDR3 is 16 residues long. CDR1 is SGDLS, CDR2 YYNGEE, per germline. CDR3 sequence reads: CASSVGTSGNRETQYF. The CDR3 nucleotides are TGTGCCAGCAGCGTCGGGACTAGCGGGAATCGGGAGACCCAGTACTTC.

V usage is TRBV28 and J usage is TRBJ1-5; D is unresolved. V was trimmed by 6 bases and J by 1 base, leaving 16 bases between them. The length of the CDR3 is 16 residues. CDR1 MDHEN and CDR2 SYDVKM come from the germline V gene. The CDR3 loop reads CASRRMGGGSNQPQHF. CDR3 bases: TGTGCCAGCAGGAGAATGGGAGGCGGAAGCAATCAGCCCCAGCATTTT.

The chain carries TRBV11-3 and TRBJ2-1; TRBD2 agrees at 9 bases. With V trimmed by 1 base and J by 4 bases, 14 bases remained unmatched. Germline CDR1 is SGHNT and CDR2 is YENEEA. The CDR3 runs 19 residues. The CDR3 nucleotides are TGTGCCAGCAGCTTAGGCCCCGAAAGCGGGCTAGCGGGATACAATGAGCAGTTCTTC. It is translated as CASSLGPESGLAGYNEQFF.

V and J are TRBV11-2 and TRBJ2-6, with D uncertain. V shed 6 bases and J shed 0 bases, with 6 bases lying between them. CDR3 size: 14 residues. Looked up from germline, CDR1 is SGHAT and CDR2 is FQNNGV. The CDR3 bases are TGTGCCAGCAGTCCTAGCTCTGGGGCCAACGTCCTGACTTTC. As protein: CASSPSSGANVLTF. Full variable domain (rest looked up from reference TRBV11-2 and TRBJ2-6): EAGVAQSPRYKIIEKRQSVAFWCNPISGHATLYWYQQILGQGPKLLIQFQNNGVVDDSQLPKDRFSAERLKGVDSTLKIQPAKLEDSAVYLCASSPSSGANVLTFGAGSRLTVL.